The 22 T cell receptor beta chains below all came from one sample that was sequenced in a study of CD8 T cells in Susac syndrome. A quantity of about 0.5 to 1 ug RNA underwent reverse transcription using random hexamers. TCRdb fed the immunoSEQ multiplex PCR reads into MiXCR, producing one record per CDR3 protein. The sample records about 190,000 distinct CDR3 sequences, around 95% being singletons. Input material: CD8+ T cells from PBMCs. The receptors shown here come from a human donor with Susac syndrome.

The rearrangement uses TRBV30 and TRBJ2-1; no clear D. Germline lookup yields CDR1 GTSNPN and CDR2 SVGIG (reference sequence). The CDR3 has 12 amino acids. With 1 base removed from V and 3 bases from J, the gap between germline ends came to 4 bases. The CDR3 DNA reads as TGTGCCTGGAGTGAGGGCTACAATGAGCAGTTCTTC. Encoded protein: CAWSEGYNEQFF.

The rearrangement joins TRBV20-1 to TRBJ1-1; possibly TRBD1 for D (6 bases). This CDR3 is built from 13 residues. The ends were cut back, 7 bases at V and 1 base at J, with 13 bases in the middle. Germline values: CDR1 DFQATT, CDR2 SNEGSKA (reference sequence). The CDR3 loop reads CSGARTANTEAFF. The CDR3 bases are TGCAGTGGCGCCCGGACAGCGAACACTGAAGCTTTCTTT.

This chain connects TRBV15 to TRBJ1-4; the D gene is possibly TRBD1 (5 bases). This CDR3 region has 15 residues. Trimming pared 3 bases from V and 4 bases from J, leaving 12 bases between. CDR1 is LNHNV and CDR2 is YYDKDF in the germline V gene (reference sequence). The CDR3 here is CATSSRGWGNEKLFF. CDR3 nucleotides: TGTGCCACCAGCAGCCGGGGGTGGGGTAATGAAAAACTGTTTTTT.

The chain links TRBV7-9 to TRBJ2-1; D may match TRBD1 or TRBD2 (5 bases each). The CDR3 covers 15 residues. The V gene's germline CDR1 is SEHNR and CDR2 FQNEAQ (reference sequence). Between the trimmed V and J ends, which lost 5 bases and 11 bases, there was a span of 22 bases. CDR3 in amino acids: CASSILSWEPGQQFF. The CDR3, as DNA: TGTGCCAGCAGCATCCTTTCTTGGGAACCGGGACAGCAGTTCTTC.

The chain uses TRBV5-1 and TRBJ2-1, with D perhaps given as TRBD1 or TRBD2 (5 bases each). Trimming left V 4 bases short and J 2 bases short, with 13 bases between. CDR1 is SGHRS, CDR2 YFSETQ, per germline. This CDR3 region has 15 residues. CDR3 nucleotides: TGCGCCAGCAGCACCCGGGACGGTCCCTACAATGAGCAGTTCTTC. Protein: CASSTRDGPYNEQFF.

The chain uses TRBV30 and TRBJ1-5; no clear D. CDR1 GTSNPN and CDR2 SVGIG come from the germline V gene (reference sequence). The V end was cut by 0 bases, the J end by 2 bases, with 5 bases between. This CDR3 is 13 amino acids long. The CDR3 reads CAWSVSGNQPQHF. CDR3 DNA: TGTGCCTGGAGTGTATCAGGCAATCAGCCCCAGCATTTT.

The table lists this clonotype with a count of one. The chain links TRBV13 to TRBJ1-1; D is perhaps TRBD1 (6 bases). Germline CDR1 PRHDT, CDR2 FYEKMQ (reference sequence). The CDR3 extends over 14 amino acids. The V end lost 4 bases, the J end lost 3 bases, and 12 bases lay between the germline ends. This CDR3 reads CASSSPRGDTEAFF. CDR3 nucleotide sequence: TGTGCCAGCAGCTCCCCCAGGGGAGACACTGAAGCTTTCTTT.

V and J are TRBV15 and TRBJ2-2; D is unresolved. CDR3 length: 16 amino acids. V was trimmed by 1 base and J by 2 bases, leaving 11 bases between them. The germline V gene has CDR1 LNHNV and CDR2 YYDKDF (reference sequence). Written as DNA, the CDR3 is TGTGCCACCAGCAGAGTCCGACACCCAAACACCGGGGAGCTGTTTTTT. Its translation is CATSRVRHPNTGELFF.

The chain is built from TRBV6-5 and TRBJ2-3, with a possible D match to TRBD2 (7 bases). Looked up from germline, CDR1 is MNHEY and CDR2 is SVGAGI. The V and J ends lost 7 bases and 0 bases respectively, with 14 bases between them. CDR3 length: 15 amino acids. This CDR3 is CASIDRTRSTDTQYF. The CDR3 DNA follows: TGTGCCAGCATCGACAGGACTAGGAGCACAGATACGCAGTATTTT.

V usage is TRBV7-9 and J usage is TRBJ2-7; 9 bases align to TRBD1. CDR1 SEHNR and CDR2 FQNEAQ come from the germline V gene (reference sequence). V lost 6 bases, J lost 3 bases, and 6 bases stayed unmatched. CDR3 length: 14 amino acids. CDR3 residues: CASREDRGDYEQYF. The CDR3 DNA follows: TGTGCCAGCAGAGAGGACAGGGGAGACTACGAGCAGTACTTC.

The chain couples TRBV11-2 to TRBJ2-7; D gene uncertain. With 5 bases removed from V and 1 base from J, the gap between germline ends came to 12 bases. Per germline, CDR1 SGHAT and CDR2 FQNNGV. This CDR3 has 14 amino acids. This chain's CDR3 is CASSGSDGSYEQYF. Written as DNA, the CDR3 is TGTGCCAGCAGCGGATCGGACGGGTCCTACGAGCAGTACTTC. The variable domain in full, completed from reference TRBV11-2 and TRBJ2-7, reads EAGVAQSPRYKIIEKRQSVAFWCNPISGHATLYWYQQILGQGPKLLIQFQNNGVVDDSQLPKDRFSAERLKGVDSTLKIQPAKLEDSAVYLCASSGSDGSYEQYFGPGTRLTVT.

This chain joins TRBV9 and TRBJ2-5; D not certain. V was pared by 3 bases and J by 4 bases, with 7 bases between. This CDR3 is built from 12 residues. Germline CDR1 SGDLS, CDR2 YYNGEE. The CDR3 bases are TGTGCCAGCAGCGACCCTGCAGAGACCCAGTACTTC. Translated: CASSDPAETQYF.

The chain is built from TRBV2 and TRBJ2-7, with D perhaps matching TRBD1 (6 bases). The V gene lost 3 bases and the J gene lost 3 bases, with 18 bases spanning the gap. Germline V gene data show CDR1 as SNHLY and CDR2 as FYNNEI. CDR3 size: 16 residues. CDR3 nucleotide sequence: TGTGCCAGCAGTGATAACCTCCGGGGACATATCTACGAGCAGTACTTC. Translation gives CASSDNLRGHIYEQYF.

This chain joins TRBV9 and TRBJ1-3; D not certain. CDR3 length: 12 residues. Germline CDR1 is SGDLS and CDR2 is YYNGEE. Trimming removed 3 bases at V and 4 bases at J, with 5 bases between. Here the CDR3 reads CASSGPGNTIYF. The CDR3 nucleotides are TGTGCCAGCAGCGGCCCCGGAAACACCATATATTTT.

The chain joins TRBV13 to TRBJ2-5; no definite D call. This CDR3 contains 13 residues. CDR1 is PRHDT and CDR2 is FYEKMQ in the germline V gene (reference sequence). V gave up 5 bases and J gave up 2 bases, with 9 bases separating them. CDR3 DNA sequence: TGTGCCAGCAGCCTACCCCCTCAAGAGACCCAGTACTTC. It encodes CASSLPPQETQYF.

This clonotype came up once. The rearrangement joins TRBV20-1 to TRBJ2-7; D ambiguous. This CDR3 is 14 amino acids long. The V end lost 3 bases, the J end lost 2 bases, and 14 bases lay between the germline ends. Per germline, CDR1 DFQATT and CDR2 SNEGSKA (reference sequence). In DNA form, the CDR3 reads TGCAGTGCTAGCCCCGACGCGGCGACCTACGAGCAGTACTTC. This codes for CSASPDAATYEQYF.

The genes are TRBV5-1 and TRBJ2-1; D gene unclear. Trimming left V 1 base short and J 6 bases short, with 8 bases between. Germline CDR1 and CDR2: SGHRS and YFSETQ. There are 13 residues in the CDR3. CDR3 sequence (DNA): TGCGCCAGCAGCTTGTGGGCTACCAATGAGCAGTTCTTC. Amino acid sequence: CASSLWATNEQFF.

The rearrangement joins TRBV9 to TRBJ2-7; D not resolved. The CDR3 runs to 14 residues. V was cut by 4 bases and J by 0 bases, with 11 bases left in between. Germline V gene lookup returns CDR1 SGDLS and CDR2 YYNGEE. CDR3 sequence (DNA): TGTGCCAGCAGCCCCCGTTTAATCTCCTACGAGCAGTACTTC. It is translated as CASSPRLISYEQYF.

The CDR3 DNA sequence: TGCGCCAGCAGCGCATCCGGGACAGGGGGCTACGAGCAGTACTTC. It is translated as CASSASGTGGYEQYF. The chain combines TRBV4-1 with TRBJ2-7; 11 bases match TRBD1. Unmatched junction bases numbered 6, after V lost 5 bases and J lost 3 bases. Per germline, CDR1 MGHRA and CDR2 YSYEKL. The CDR3 contains 15 residues.

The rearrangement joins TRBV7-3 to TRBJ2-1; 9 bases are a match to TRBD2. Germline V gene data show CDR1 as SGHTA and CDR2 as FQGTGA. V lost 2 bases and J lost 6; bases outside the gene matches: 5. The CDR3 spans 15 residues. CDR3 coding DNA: TGTGCCAGCAGCTTAGCGGGGGGGAGTCTCAATGAGCAGTTCTTC. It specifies CASSLAGGSLNEQFF.

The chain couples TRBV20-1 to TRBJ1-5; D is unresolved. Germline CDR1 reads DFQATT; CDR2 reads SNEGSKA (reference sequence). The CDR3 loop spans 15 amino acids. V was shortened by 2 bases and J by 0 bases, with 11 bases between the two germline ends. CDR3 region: CSARPNTNSNQPQHF. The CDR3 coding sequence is TGCAGTGCTAGACCTAACACGAATAGCAATCAGCCCCAGCATTTT.

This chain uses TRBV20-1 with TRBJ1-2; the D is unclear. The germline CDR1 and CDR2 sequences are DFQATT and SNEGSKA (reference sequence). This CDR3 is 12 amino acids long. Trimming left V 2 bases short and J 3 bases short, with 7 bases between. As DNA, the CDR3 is TGCAGTGCTAGACAGGCGTACTATGGCTACACCTTC. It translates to CSARQAYYGYTF.